These T cell receptor beta chains were read from a single sample in a study of cytomegalovirus exposure and HLA in healthy donors. Clones were read by immunoSEQ multiplex PCR, and TCRdb kept only the in-frame ones, dropping some. Here the sample table reports about 140,000 clones. Sequencing input: PBMCs. These receptor sequences come from a man in his forties or fifties in good health and CMV-seronegative. CDR3s include the opening cysteine and the closing phenylalanine or tryptophan. Fields, in order: CDR3 protein, CDR3 DNA, J gene, D gene, V gene. D genes are given only for firm matches.

CDR3: CASGDSGGTDTQYF; DNA: TGCGCCTCGGGGGATAGCGGGGGGACAGATACGCAGTATTTT; J: TRBJ2-3; D: TRBD2; V: TRBV5-1
CDR3: CASSLGSGQETQYF; DNA: TGCGCCAGCAGCTTGGGTAGCGGGCAAGAGACCCAGTACTTC; J: TRBJ2-5; D: TRBD2; V: TRBV5-1
CDR3: CASSFTTDTQYF; DNA: TGTGCCAGCAGTTTTACAACAGATACGCAGTATTTT; J: TRBJ2-3; D: NA; V: TRBV6-6
CDR3: CASSHLTGGLTEAFF; DNA: TGCGCCAGCAGCCACCTGACAGGGGGTTTGACTGAAGCTTTCTTT; J: TRBJ1-1; D: TRBD1; V: TRBV4-1
CDR3: CASSGTGTHYEQYF; DNA: TGTGCCAGCAGTGGTACCGGGACACACTACGAGCAGTACTTC; J: TRBJ2-7; D: NA; V: TRBV25-1
CDR3: CASTDRAYEQYF; DNA: TGTGCCAGCACGGACAGGGCCTACGAGCAGTACTTC; J: TRBJ2-7; D: TRBD1; V: TRBV27
CDR3: CASSSGQGVIDTQYF; DNA: TGTGCCAGCAGCTCGGGACAGGGGGTTATCGATACGCAGTATTTT; J: TRBJ2-3; D: TRBD1; V: TRBV7-2
CDR3: CASSPGHLSTDTQYF; DNA: TGCGCCAGCAGCCCGGGACACCTTAGCACAGATACGCAGTATTTT; J: TRBJ2-3; D: NA; V: TRBV5-1
CDR3: CASSLHRGTQYF; DNA: TGTGCCAGCAGCTTACACCGGGGTACGCAGTATTTT; J: TRBJ2-3; D: NA; V: TRBV7-9
CDR3: CASRDRTGGGVTQYF; DNA: TGTGCCAGCAGAGACCGGACAGGGGGTGGAGTGACCCAGTACTTC; J: TRBJ2-5; D: TRBD1; V: TRBV5-5
CDR3: CASSAGQGANSPLHF; DNA: TGTGCCAGCAGCGCGGGACAGGGGGCGAATTCACCCCTCCACTTT; J: TRBJ1-6; D: TRBD1; V: TRBV9